This T cell receptor (beta chain) emerged from a study of Graves' ophthalmopathy and Graves' hyperthyroidism. Study-level results: Both a roughly 70% sensitivity and an approximately 72% specificity characterized the model's predictions of ophthalmopathy progression.

Isolation of PBMCs was performed using around 9.5 ml of fresh peripheral blood. The CDR3 loop spans 14 amino acids. V was pared by 0 bases and J by 4 bases, with 7 bases between. CDR1 and CDR2 (germline): KGHSY, FQNENV. Amplification of TCR beta CDR3 regions used RNA transcripts. Second-round multiplex PCR followed a first-round RT-PCR using HTBI primers. TCRdb processed the multiplex PCR reads anew with MiXCR; each CDR3 protein has one entry. The table records 150,000 to 200,000 distinct CDR3 sequences, around 39% of them present only once. This clonotype was picked up many times. What it binds is not known.

The TCR originated in a man younger than 45 with Graves' ophthalmopathy. This chain connects TRBV16 to TRBJ1-5, with D perhaps matching TRBD1 (5 bases). Sample: peripheral blood. CDR3 sequence (DNA): TGTGCCAGCAGCCAATCAGCAGGGAATCAGCCCCAGCATTTT. Residues: CASSQSAGNQPQHF.